One sample yielded the 27 T cell receptor beta chains listed below, sequenced in a study of shared clonotypes between healthy human individuals. Data came from immunoSEQ multiplex PCR; TCRdb stores just in-frame clones and leaves some out. This sample has about 230,000 clones; about 65% occur once, and the top ten carry 11%. Sequenced: memory CD4+ T cells sorted from blood. Stated subset: CD45RA-negative fraction. The receptor set was obtained from a man aged 25 to 45 in good health.

This sequence joins TRBV4-1 and TRBJ2-1, with D perhaps matching TRBD2 (6 bases). V lost 1 base to trimming and J lost 4 bases, with 11 bases between them. The CDR3 spans 15 residues. CDR1 and CDR2 from the germline V gene are MGHRA and YSYEKL. The CDR3 DNA reads TGCGCCAGCAGCCAAGCGGGAGCCCAATACAATGAGCAGTTCTTC. Residues: CASSQAGAQYNEQFF.

This clone was recorded only once. The V gene is TRBV28, the J gene TRBJ2-5, with a tentative D call TRBD1 (7 bases). The CDR3 totals 15 residues. Germline V gene lookup returns CDR1 MDHEN and CDR2 SYDVKM. Trimming took 1 base from V and 3 from J, leaving 12 bases between them. The CDR3 loop reads CASSLSEGAKETQYF. The CDR3, as DNA: TGTGCCAGCAGTTTATCGGAGGGGGCAAAAGAGACCCAGTACTTC.

The chain links TRBV6-1 to TRBJ1-2, with 10 nucleotides matching TRBD1. The germline V gene encodes CDR1 MNHNS and CDR2 SASEGT. This CDR3 has 15 residues. The V gene end was trimmed by 5 bases and the J gene end by 4 bases; junction bases not matched to a gene: 7. The CDR3 here is CASSLLTGGVYGYTF. The CDR3 DNA reads TGTGCCAGCAGTCTTCTGACAGGGGGCGTCTATGGCTACACCTTC.

V and J are TRBV12-5 and TRBJ2-1; no firm D call. From germline, CDR1 is LGHNT and CDR2 FRNRAP. V was trimmed by 7 bases and J by 6 bases, leaving 13 bases between them. The CDR3 sequence is 13 residues long. The CDR3 is CASARIGGNEQFF. CDR3 nucleotide sequence: TGTGCTAGTGCCCGCATCGGTGGCAATGAGCAGTTCTTC.

This rearrangement joins TRBV18 to TRBJ2-2; 7 positions match TRBD1. The CDR3 is 16 amino acids. V lost 2 bases and J lost 6; bases outside the gene matches: 9. Looked up from germline, CDR1 is KGHSH and CDR2 is LQKENI. The CDR3 here is CASSPRQGKVSGELFF. CDR3 bases: TGTGCCAGCTCACCAAGACAGGGAAAGGTTTCCGGGGAGCTGTTTTTT.

The chain combines TRBV18 with TRBJ2-7, with D maybe TRBD2 (5 bases). Germline CDR1 and CDR2: KGHSH and LQKENI. V dropped 7 bases and J dropped 7 bases, with 20 bases sitting between them. This CDR3 is 14 amino acids long. The CDR3 loop is CASLSIAPSGEQYF. CDR3 coding DNA: TGTGCCAGCTTAAGTATAGCTCCGTCGGGAGAGCAGTACTTC.

The chain combines TRBV14 with TRBJ2-1, with D perhaps matching TRBD2 (7 bases). The V gene's germline CDR1 is SGHDN and CDR2 FVKESK. This CDR3 is built from 17 residues. V gave up 0 bases and J gave up 5 bases, with 17 bases separating them. CDR3 loop: CASSQEGGRNPHNEQFF. The CDR3 DNA sequence: TGTGCCAGCAGCCAAGAGGGGGGGCGCAACCCCCACAATGAGCAGTTCTTC. Complete variable domain (other parts from reference TRBV14 and TRBJ2-1): EAGVTQFPSHSVIEKGQTVTLRCDPISGHDNLYWYRRVMGKEIKFLLHFVKESKQDESGMPNNRFLAERTGGTYSTLKVQPAELEDSGVYFCASSQEGGRNPHNEQFFGPGTRLTVL.

The chain couples TRBV10-2 to TRBJ2-2, with D possibly TRBD2 on 5 matching bases. CDR3 size: 11 residues. CDR1 is WSHSY, CDR2 SAAADI, per germline. Trimming stripped 6 bases from V and 7 bases from J, with 6 bases between. DNA for the CDR3: TGCGCCAGCAGGGGGAGCGGGGAGCTGTTTTTT. Amino acid sequence: CASRGSGELFF.

The chain combines TRBV7-9 with TRBJ2-7, with D uncertain. V was trimmed by 3 bases and J by 6 bases, leaving 15 bases between them. The germline CDR1 and CDR2 sequences are SEHNR and FQNEAQ (reference sequence). There are 14 residues in the CDR3. CDR3: CASSLETSVVEQYF. DNA for the CDR3: TGTGCCAGCAGCTTGGAAACCTCTGTCGTCGAGCAGTACTTC.

There are a few counts of this clone. The rearrangement uses TRBV5-5 and TRBJ2-4, with D perhaps matching TRBD1 (6 bases). The CDR3 length is 16 residues. The germline V and J ends were trimmed by 4 bases and 2 bases, with 16 bases remaining between them. Germline values: CDR1 SGHKS, CDR2 YYEKEE (reference sequence). In nucleotides, the CDR3 is TGTGCCAGCAGCCTCGGACAGCCAGGGACCAAAAACATTCAGTACTTC. This encodes CASSLGQPGTKNIQYF. The variable domain in full, with the rest retrieved from reference TRBV5-5 and TRBJ2-4, is DAGVTQSPTHLIKTRGQQVTLRCSPISGHKSVSWYQQVLGQGPQFIFQYYEKEERGRGNFPDRFSARQFPNYSSELNVNALLLGDSALYLCASSLGQPGTKNIQYFGAGTRLSVL.

The rearrangement uses TRBV7-9 and TRBJ2-2; weak D call: TRBD2 (5 bases). Germline CDR1 and CDR2: SEHNR and FQNEAQ (reference sequence). V lost 3 bases, J lost 6 bases, and 8 bases lay in between. This CDR3 has 13 residues. CDR3 residues: CASSFSGSGELFF. In nucleotides, the CDR3 is TGTGCCAGCAGCTTTTCGGGATCCGGGGAGCTGTTTTTT.

V is TRBV9 and J is TRBJ1-1; 8 bases fit TRBD1. V was clipped by 3 bases and J by 0 bases; unmatched bases: 4. The germline CDR1 and CDR2 sequences are SGDLS and YYNGEE. The CDR3 is made up of 15 amino acids. CDR3 region: CASSASTGVNTEAFF. The CDR3 DNA follows: TGTGCCAGCAGCGCCTCGACAGGGGTGAACACTGAAGCTTTCTTT.

The CDR3 DNA reads TGTGCCAGCAGCCAAGACCGACAGTTTAATGAAAAACTGTTTTTT. It encodes CASSQDRQFNEKLFF. The rearrangement joins TRBV4-2 to TRBJ1-4; D is perhaps TRBD1 (5 bases). CDR1 and CDR2 (germline): LGHNA, YNFKEQ. This CDR3 has 15 amino acids. Trimming took 0 bases from V and 4 from J, leaving 9 bases between them.

The chain employs TRBV9 and TRBJ2-2; unclear D gene. The germline CDR1 and CDR2 sequences are SGDLS and YYNGEE. This CDR3 is built from 16 residues. V was cut by 4 bases and J by 5 bases, with 18 bases left in between. The CDR3 bases are TGTGCCAGCAGCCCAAGTAGCCGCCCAATGACCGGGGAGCTGTTTTTT. This encodes CASSPSSRPMTGELFF.

The chain joins TRBV28 to TRBJ2-1; 11 bases are shared with TRBD2. The CDR3 runs to 15 residues. Germline CDR1 and CDR2: MDHEN and SYDVKM. V shed 7 bases and J 8 bases; nucleotides not matched to a gene: 10. CDR3 nucleotides: TGTGCCAGCACGCCGCTTAGCGGGAGGGCGCATGAGCAGTTCTTC. Its translation is CASTPLSGRAHEQFF.

This clone was seen more than once but under ten times. The J gene is TRBJ1-5, the V gene TRBV6-1; unclear D gene. The germline CDR1 and CDR2 sequences are MNHNS and SASEGT. This CDR3 comprises 11 residues. The V end lost 4 bases, the J end lost 6 bases, and 4 bases lay between the germline ends. CDR3 loop: CASSGPQPQHF. CDR3 bases: TGTGCCAGCAGTGGTCCTCAGCCCCAGCATTTT.

This clone occurred a few times. One end of the junction varies from germline; a read error may be responsible. The gene calls are TRBV7-7 and TRBJ2-6; D is perhaps TRBD2 (5 bases). Looked up from germline, CDR1 is SSHAT and CDR2 is FNYEAQ (reference sequence). The CDR3 spans 15 residues. CDR3 DNA sequence: TGTGCTAGCAGCTTAGCGCACAGCGGGGCCAACGTCCTGACTTTC. Its protein is CASSLAHSGANVLTF.

This clone was recorded at least ten times. This chain joins TRBV4-2 and TRBJ2-5; 7 bases are shared with TRBD1. Germline loops: CDR1 LGHNA, CDR2 YNFKEQ. Trimming removed 4 bases from V and 5 bases from J; junction bases left unmatched: 7. The CDR3 is 14 amino acids. CDR3: CASSPRTRGETQYF. CDR3 DNA sequence: TGTGCCAGCAGCCCCCGCACCAGGGGGGAGACCCAGTACTTC.

The chain carries TRBV2 and TRBJ2-2; D may be TRBD2 (6 bases). Germline V lookup: CDR1 SNHLY, CDR2 FYNNEI. V lost 5 bases, J lost 2 bases, and 9 bases lay in between. The CDR3 is 14 residues long. CDR3 sequence (DNA): TGTGCCAGCAGTACTGGACTAAACACCGGGGAGCTGTTTTTT. Protein sequence: CASSTGLNTGELFF.

Many counts were recorded for this clone. The rearrangement uses TRBV29-1 and TRBJ2-5; D gene ambiguous. CDR3 length: 10 amino acids. The germline V gene encodes CDR1 SQVTM and CDR2 ANQGSEA. Trimming removed 7 bases from V and 4 bases from J, with 7 bases in between. CDR3 residues: CSGGVETQYF. CDR3 DNA sequence: TGCAGCGGAGGAGTAGAGACCCAGTACTTC.

The sample holds a few counts of this clone. V usage is TRBV2 and J usage is TRBJ2-7; D ambiguous. The V gene lost 2 bases and the J gene lost 10 bases, with 12 bases spanning the gap. CDR1 is SNHLY, CDR2 FYNNEI, per germline. The CDR3 contains 12 residues. CDR3 sequence reads: CASSETWAVQYF. Written as DNA, the CDR3 is TGTGCCAGCAGTGAAACTTGGGCAGTCCAGTACTTC.

This clone was recorded a few times. This rearrangement joins TRBV10-3 to TRBJ2-1; no clear D. The CDR3 is made up of 11 amino acids. The V end lost 4 bases, the J end lost 10 bases, and 8 bases lay between the germline ends. Germline V gene lookup returns CDR1 ENHRY and CDR2 SYGVKD. The CDR3 loop reads CAISAGSEQFF. CDR3 sequence (DNA): TGTGCCATCAGTGCCGGAAGCGAGCAGTTCTTC.

The rearrangement joins TRBV7-2 to TRBJ1-4, with TRBD1 matching over 8 bases. This CDR3 is built from 15 residues. Trimming at V came to 5 bases and at J to 4 bases, leaving 6 bases not matched to a gene. The germline V gene has CDR1 SGHTA and CDR2 FQGNSA. As DNA, the CDR3 is TGTGCCAGCAGCCCCCAGGGGGCTTTTAATGAAAAACTGTTTTTT. It codes for CASSPQGAFNEKLFF.

This chain connects TRBV5-1 to TRBJ2-7; 7 positions match TRBD1. CDR1 is SGHRS, CDR2 YFSETQ, per germline. The junction had 5 bases not matched to a gene; V was cut back by 3 bases and J by 5 bases. CDR3 length: 13 amino acids. CDR3 nucleotides: TGCGCCAGCAGCTCGACAGGGTCCAACGAGCAGTACTTC. Translation: CASSSTGSNEQYF.

This clone was recorded only once. Other DNA sequences in the sample encode the same CDR3. The chain has TRBV5-1 and TRBJ2-5; no definite D call. The CDR3 has 13 residues. Germline CDR1 SGHRS, CDR2 YFSETQ. V gave up 2 bases and J gave up 4 bases, with 9 bases separating them. The CDR3 reads CASSLGSGETQYF. The CDR3 DNA reads as TGCGCCAGCAGCTTAGGGTCGGGAGAGACCCAGTACTTC.

The chain uses TRBV29-1 and TRBJ2-7, with D possibly being TRBD1 (6 bases). Deletions cut 6 bases from V and 0 bases from J, with 18 bases between. Germline V CDR1 and CDR2: SQVTM, ANQGSEA. The CDR3 is 15 amino acids. The CDR3 nucleotides read TGCAGCGTACCGAACGGGACACCCGGCTCCTACGAGCAGTACTTC. Translation: CSVPNGTPGSYEQYF.

The chain employs TRBV5-1 and TRBJ1-3, with TRBD1 matching over 10 bases. Germline loops: CDR1 SGHRS, CDR2 YFSETQ. After removal of 3 bases from V and 1 base from J, the junction contained 10 bases not matched to a gene. The CDR3 has 18 residues. The CDR3 sequence is CASSSGQGPIASGNTIYF. The CDR3 DNA reads TGCGCCAGCAGCTCGGGACAGGGGCCTATTGCTTCTGGAAACACCATATATTTT.